This is a list of T cell receptor beta chains from one sample in a study of CD8+CD57+ T cells in acquired aplastic anemia. TCRdb reanalysed the reads using MiXCR and keeps one entry per CDR3 protein. This sample has 200,000 to 250,000 distinct CDR3 sequences, with under 55% found just once. Sequencing input: sorted CD4+, CD8+, or CD8+CD57+ T cells (not recorded which) from PBMCs. The receptors here all came from a human donor with aplastic anemia. The CDR3 runs from the conserved cysteine through the conserved F or W. The D gene is left open where the match is weak. Only some rows state a clone size, as once, few, many or a class for expanded clones.

j_call v_call clone_size d_call cdr3_aa cdr3_nt
TRBJ1-5 TRBV29-1 few . CSVGDGNQPQHF TGCAGCGTTGGAGATGGCAATCAGCCCCAGCATTTT
TRBJ1-2 TRBV5-6 few . CASSPWRYGYTF TGTGCCAGCAGCCCATGGCGCTATGGCTACACCTTC
TRBJ2-2 TRBV18 few TRBD1 CASSLDRKNTGELFF TGTGCCAGCTCCTTGGACAGGAAGAACACCGGGGAGCTGTTTTTT
TRBJ2-3 TRBV7-2 . . CASSLESGWSTDTQYF TGTGCCAGCAGCTTAGAATCGGGGTGGAGCACAGATACGCAGTATTTT
TRBJ2-1 TRBV29-1 . TRBD2 CSGRTSGYNEQFF TGCAGCGGAAGGACTAGCGGTTACAATGAGCAGTTCTTC
TRBJ2-7 TRBV6-1 many . CASGNEIQGQYF TGTGCCAGCGGGAACGAGATCCAAGGGCAGTACTTC
TRBJ1-5 TRBV7-9 many . CASSRDMIEPQHF TGTGCCAGCAGCCGCGACATGATCGAGCCCCAGCATTTT
TRBJ2-7 TRBV28 . TRBD2 CASSTERGPPLGEQYF TGTGCCAGCAGTACAGAGCGGGGGCCCCCTTTAGGCGAGCAGTACTTC
TRBJ1-6 TRBV14 . . CASSQSWGGSVSPLHF TGTGCCAGCAGCCAGAGCTGGGGCGGGTCTGTTTCACCCCTCCACTTT
TRBJ1-5 TRBV7-2 . . CASCPARANQPQHF TGTGCCAGCTGCCCAGCTCGCGCCAATCAGCCCCAGCATTTT
TRBJ1-6 TRBV10-3 . . CASSYGGSPLHF TGTGCCAGCAGTTACGGGGGTTCACCCCTCCACTTT
TRBJ2-3 TRBV4-1 . TRBD2 CASSQEVASGGGSTDTQYF TGCGCCAGCAGCCAAGAAGTGGCTAGCGGGGGGGGAAGCACAGATACGCAGTATTTT
TRBJ1-1 TRBV9 many . CASSVVDTEAFF TGTGCCAGCAGCGTAGTGGACACTGAAGCTTTCTTT
TRBJ1-4 TRBV4-1 many . CASSLTDSQGEKLFF TGCGCCAGCAGCCTAACGGACAGCCAGGGTGAAAAACTGTTTTTT
TRBJ1-1 TRBV7-2 . TRBD1 CASSPRTGMNTEAFF TGTGCCAGCAGCCCCCGGACAGGCATGAACACTGAAGCTTTCTTT
TRBJ2-7 TRBV12-3/TRBV12-4 few . CASRSQESYEQYF TGTGCCAGCAGATCCCAGGAATCCTACGAGCAGTACTTC
TRBJ1-2 TRBV6-1 . . CASSEAVDRHYGYTF TGTGCCAGCAGTGAAGCGGTAGACAGACACTATGGCTACACCTTC
TRBJ2-7 TRBV20-1 . . CSADGTYESYEQYF TGCAGTGCGGACGGGACGTATGAATCCTACGAGCAGTACTTC
TRBJ1-3 TRBV11-2 . TRBD1 CASSFPPDRPGTGEAGNTIYF TGTGCCAGCAGCTTCCCGCCGGACAGGCCTGGCACCGGGGAGGCTGGAAACACCATATATTTT
TRBJ1-2 TRBV7-2 . TRBD1 CASSLVAGTGDGYTF TGTGCCAGCAGCTTAGTCGCCGGGACAGGGGATGGCTACACCTTC
TRBJ1-1 TRBV28 . . CASRQGLRFVNTEAFF TGTGCCAGCAGGCAAGGACTGCGGTTCGTGAACACTGAAGCTTTCTTT
TRBJ2-7 TRBV6-2/TRBV6-3 many . CASRAIQYEQYF TGTGCCAGCCGGGCCATTCAATACGAGCAGTACTTC
TRBJ1-6 TRBV5-1 many . CASSLGLQGWNNSPLHF TGCGCCAGCAGCTTGGGACTACAGGGTTGGAATAATTCACCCCTCCACTTT
TRBJ2-3 TRBV5-4 many . CASSLDRASTDTQYF TGTGCCAGCAGCTTGGACCGGGCTAGCACAGATACGCAGTATTTT
TRBJ1-6 TRBV2 few . CASSDSPGLNSPLHF TGTGCCAGCAGTGATTCCCCAGGGCTTAATTCACCCCTCCACTTT
TRBJ2-3 TRBV24-1 . . CATSDSRAYSTDTQYF TGTGCCACCAGTGACTCCCGGGCGTATAGCACAGATACGCAGTATTTT
TRBJ2-5 TRBV15 once . CATSSKEARQETQYF TGTGCCACCAGCAGTAAAGAGGCAAGACAAGAGACCCAGTACTTC
TRBJ1-5 TRBV7-2 . . CASSLGWTVANQPQHF TGTGCCAGCAGCTTAGGATGGACTGTAGCAAATCAGCCCCAGCATTTT
TRBJ1-2 TRBV7-8 . TRBD1 CASRIKDGQGDYGYTF TGTGCCAGCAGGATTAAGGACGGACAGGGAGACTATGGCTATACCTTC
TRBJ1-3 TRBV16 many . CASSPYSTGSSGNTIYF TGTGCCAGCAGCCCATATTCCACAGGGAGCTCTGGAAACACCATATATTTT
TRBJ1-2 TRBV5-1 many . CASSLEAQPSYGYTF TGCGCCAGCAGCTTGGAAGCACAGCCCTCCTATGGCTACACCTTC
TRBJ1-2 TRBV10-1 once . CASSESRVSGYTF TGCGCCAGCAGTGAGTCCAGGGTCTCTGGCTACACCTTC